This T cell receptor beta chain is drawn from a study of blood T cells in healthy people across ages. Then a second PCR, running roughly 7 to 11 cycles, was carried out with a sample-barcoded 5' primer and a J-beta primer mix. TCRdb fed the 5' RACE reads into MiXCR, producing one record per CDR3 protein. Of about 780,000 distinct CDR3 sequences listed, about 47% are singletons. Caucasian individuals from Russia who were healthy and aged 6 to 90 acted as donors. Each sample provided at least 5 micrograms of extracted total RNA. The CDR3 consists of 17 residues. The V and J ends lost 2 bases and 2 bases respectively, with 17 bases between them. Germline CDR1 and CDR2: MNHNS and SASEGT.

The sample was blood. The source of this sequence is a man older than 75 in good health. This sequence joins TRBV6-1 and TRBJ2-3; no definite D call. The CDR3 spells CASSERVNTQPTDTQYF. As DNA, the CDR3 is TGTGCCAGCAGTGAAAGGGTGAACACCCAACCCACAGATACGCAGTATTTT.